Each of the 13 T cell receptor beta chains below was sequenced from the same sample in a study of tumor-infiltrating lymphocytes in primary liver carcinoma. Blood RNA originated from unsorted whole blood, with germline DNA additionally extracted. TCR beta cDNA was reverse-transcribed from 500 to 550 ng of total RNA. The reaction used a constant-region primer and ProtoScript II reverse transcriptase. Sequencing libraries for TCR beta derived from three nested multiplex PCR rounds that used slightly modified ARM-PCR. PCR rounds one and two used TRBV1-TRBV30 forward primers with a C-beta reverse primer for 9 to 10 cycles each. TCRdb analysed the multiplex PCR reads with MiXCR anew, one entry per CDR3 protein. Of about 180,000 distinct CDR3 sequences in the sample, about 55% were seen once. The source material was peripheral blood. These receptors were collected from a man aged 35 to 55 with primary liver carcinoma and hepatitis B virus infection.

The chain carries TRBV6-5 and TRBJ2-7; 7 bases agree with TRBD1. Germline CDR1 and CDR2: MNHEY and SVGAGI. After removal of 2 bases from V and 2 bases from J, the junction contained 3 bases not matched to a gene. The CDR3 runs 14 residues. The CDR3 here is CASSYKGATYEQYF. The CDR3 bases are TGTGCCAGCAGTTACAAGGGGGCCACCTACGAGCAGTACTTC.

The rearrangement joins TRBV6-2 or TRBV6-3 to TRBJ2-3, with TRBD1 matching 7 bases. The CDR3 extends over 15 amino acids. Trimming at V came to 5 bases and at J to 3 bases, leaving 8 bases not matched to a gene. Per the germline V gene, CDR1 is MNHEY and CDR2 is SVGEGT. CDR3 sequence (DNA): TGTGCCAGCAGTACCTACAACAGGGGAACAGATACGCAGTATTTT. Amino acid sequence: CASSTYNRGTDTQYF.

The chain employs TRBV11-2 and TRBJ2-7; D is undetermined. The CDR3 has 14 amino acids. Germline-derived CDR1 and CDR2 are SGHAT and FQNNGV. V lost 4 bases, J lost 12 bases, and 22 bases lay in between. CDR3 nucleotide sequence: TGTGCCAGCAGCTCCGTCCGGAGCGACGGCAGGCTGTACTTC. Residues: CASSSVRSDGRLYF. Combining the CDR3 with reference TRBV11-2 and TRBJ2-7 gives the whole variable domain EAGVAQSPRYKIIEKRQSVAFWCNPISGHATLYWYQQILGQGPKLLIQFQNNGVVDDSQLPKDRFSAERLKGVDSTLKIQPAKLEDSAVYLCASSSVRSDGRLYFGPGTRLTVT.

Only a few counts were recorded for this clonotype. The DNA of the CDR3 is TGTGCCAGCACCCCGTTGATGTCTCAGAACTATGGCTACACCTTC. Translating gives CASTPLMSQNYGYTF. The gene calls are TRBV5-6 and TRBJ1-2, with D unresolved. The V end was cut by 6 bases, the J end by 2 bases, with 17 bases between. The germline V gene encodes CDR1 SGHDT and CDR2 YYEEEE. The CDR3 sequence is 15 residues long.

As concerns this clonotype: With a much larger clone just one base away, this may be a read error. This sequence joins TRBV13 and TRBJ1-4, with D unclear. The V gene lost 7 bases and the J gene lost 10 bases, with 16 bases spanning the gap. From germline, CDR1 is PRHDT and CDR2 FYEKMQ (reference sequence). The CDR3 is 13 residues long. The CDR3 region is CASKESTAGKLFF. CDR3 DNA sequence: TGTGCCAGCAAGGAGTCTACGGCGGGAAAACTGTTTTTT.

Points on this clonotype: A much larger clone lies one base from this, so it may be a read error. This chain uses TRBV29-1 with TRBJ2-3; the D is unclear. Germline CDR1 is SQVTM and CDR2 is ANQGSEA. V lost 0 bases and J 2 bases, leaving 6 bases between the germline ends. CDR3 length equals 13 residues. CDR3 bases: TGCAGCGTTGAAGAGGGCATCACAGATACGCAGTATTTT. Translated: CSVEEGITDTQYF.

The chain combines TRBV6-1 with TRBJ1-5; D remains unclear. This CDR3 region has 14 residues. V lost 8 bases and J 3 bases, leaving 14 bases between the germline ends. CDR1 and CDR2 (germline): MNHNS, SASEGT. In DNA form, the CDR3 reads TGTGCCAGCTCCCCATGGGCCACCAATCAGCCCCAGCATTTT. Its translation is CASSPWATNQPQHF.

The genes are TRBV11-2 and TRBJ2-7; D may be TRBD2 (5 bases). Germline CDR1 SGHAT, CDR2 FQNNGV. The CDR3 runs 14 residues. Trimming shortened V by 8 bases and J by 5 bases, and 19 bases separated the two germline ends. The CDR3 here is CASALGPGSDEQYF. In DNA, the CDR3 is TGTGCCAGCGCCTTGGGCCCGGGATCGGACGAGCAGTACTTC. Supplemented by reference TRBV11-2 and TRBJ2-7, the full variable domain reads EAGVAQSPRYKIIEKRQSVAFWCNPISGHATLYWYQQILGQGPKLLIQFQNNGVVDDSQLPKDRFSAERLKGVDSTLKIQPAKLEDSAVYLCASALGPGSDEQYFGPGTRLTVT.

This clonotype was seen repeatedly, ten times or more. This chain joins TRBV11-2 and TRBJ2-7; the D is unclear. Trimming left V 1 base short and J 8 bases short, with 12 bases between. Germline lookup yields CDR1 SGHAT and CDR2 FQNNGV. CDR3 size: 13 residues. The CDR3 DNA reads as TGTGCCAGCAGCTTAGGATATTCCGTGCAGCAGTACTTC. Protein: CASSLGYSVQQYF.

This clonotype occurred once. V is TRBV11-2 and J is TRBJ2-1, with unresolved D. V shed 3 bases and J shed 0 bases, with 12 bases lying between them. The germline CDR1 and CDR2 sequences are SGHAT and FQNNGV. The CDR3 runs 16 residues. The CDR3 region is CASSFRMHYSYNEQFF. Written as DNA, the CDR3 is TGTGCCAGCAGCTTTCGAATGCACTACTCCTACAATGAGCAGTTCTTC.

V gene TRBV11-1 combines with J gene TRBJ2-3; TRBD2 might be the D (6 bases). CDR1 SGHAT and CDR2 FQDESV come from the germline V gene (reference sequence). This CDR3 has 17 residues. Trimming cost V 2 bases and J 1 base, with 16 bases left between them. CDR3 bases: TGTGCCAGCAGCTTAAGTCTAAACGGGAGAGGCACAGATACGCAGTATTTT. It codes for CASSLSLNGRGTDTQYF.

The chain joins TRBV11-2 to TRBJ2-7; D is uncertain. The CDR3 extends over 11 amino acids. The germline V gene has CDR1 SGHAT and CDR2 FQNNGV. Trimming removed 3 bases from V and 12 bases from J, with 12 bases in between. The CDR3 is CASSFRGAPYF. In DNA, the CDR3 is TGTGCCAGCAGCTTCCGAGGCGCGCCGTACTTC.

J is TRBJ2-2 and V is TRBV12-3 or TRBV12-4; D could derive from TRBD1 or TRBD2 (5 bases each). The CDR3 is made up of 17 amino acids. The V end was cut by 5 bases, the J end by 0 bases, with 16 bases between. CDR3: CASSGGSGHSNTGELFF. The CDR3 DNA reads TGTGCCAGCAGTGGGGGATCGGGGCACTCGAACACCGGGGAGCTGTTTTTT.